One and the same sample provided the 22 T cell receptor beta chains below, sequenced in a study of CD8+ T cells in alopecia areata. RNA was isolated and reverse transcribed to cDNA, the sequencing template. Libraries were prepared by immunoSEQ multiplex PCR; TCRdb keeps only in-frame clonotypes and omits some of them. The data hold some 120,000 clones, with around 50% observed a single time. Treatment given: oral pan-JAK inhibitor, 5-10 mg twice daily. The source material was CD8+ T cells sorted from blood, sampled at week 24, from a patient treated with tofacitinib. These receptor sequences come from a human donor with alopecia areata.

V gene TRBV7-9 combines with J gene TRBJ2-5; no reliable D call. CDR3 length equals 15 residues. Germline V gives CDR1 SEHNR, CDR2 FQNEAQ (reference sequence). The V end was cut by 0 bases, the J end by 3 bases, with 11 bases between. CDR3 bases: TGTGCCAGCAGCTTAGCACCCCTAGGGAAAGAGACCCAGTACTTC. It translates to CASSLAPLGKETQYF.

The rearrangement joins TRBV11-2 to TRBJ1-6; the match to TRBD1 covers 11 bases. The CDR3 has 17 residues. The trim removed 0 bases at V and 6 bases at J, leaving 4 bases unmatched. Germline assignment: CDR1 SGHAT and CDR2 FQNNGV. The CDR3 DNA is TGTGCCAGCAGCTTAGAACGGACAGGGGGCACTAATTCACCCCTCCACTTT. It encodes CASSLERTGGTNSPLHF.

This chain joins TRBV27 and TRBJ1-6, with 8 bases that match TRBD1. This CDR3 has 14 amino acids. Per germline, CDR1 MNHEY and CDR2 SMNVEV (reference sequence). Trimming cost V 5 bases and J 9 bases; bases outside gene matches: 6. CDR3: CASSDGQGISPLHF. The DNA for the CDR3 is TGTGCCAGCAGTGACGGACAGGGTATTTCACCCCTCCACTTT.

The chain couples TRBV5-6 to TRBJ2-7; D is unresolved. Deletions cut 6 bases from V and 5 bases from J, with 15 bases between. The germline V gene encodes CDR1 SGHDT and CDR2 YYEEEE. CDR3 size: 13 residues. The DNA of the CDR3 is TGTGCCAGCAATATCGGTGGCTTTGACGAGCAGTACTTC. Protein sequence: CASNIGGFDEQYF. Complete variable domain (other parts from reference TRBV5-6 and TRBJ2-7): DAGVTQSPTHLIKTRGQQVTLRCSPKSGHDTVSWYQQALGQGPQFIFQYYEEEERQRGNFPDRFSGHQFPNYSSELNVNALLLGDSALYLCASNIGGFDEQYFGPGTRLTVT.

The chain recombines TRBV5-4 with TRBJ2-7, with 7 bases lining up with TRBD2. Germline V gene lookup returns CDR1 SGHNT and CDR2 YYREEE (reference sequence). CDR3 size: 13 residues. The V segment lost 3 bases and the J segment 6 bases; nucleotides outside the gene matches: 6. The CDR3 is CASSSEPGGEQYF. The CDR3 region has the DNA TGTGCCAGCAGCTCCGAGCCGGGGGGCGAGCAGTACTTC.

V and J are TRBV6-5 and TRBJ2-1, with 14 bases fitting TRBD2. V lost 4 bases, J lost 7 bases, and 6 bases stayed unmatched. CDR3 length: 16 residues. Germline V CDR1 and CDR2: MNHEY, SVGAGI. CDR3 in DNA: TGTGCCAGCAGTTGGGGACTAGCGGGGGCTACAAATGAGCAGTTCTTC. This encodes CASSWGLAGATNEQFF.

J is TRBJ2-5 and V is TRBV5-4; the D is unclear. The CDR3 runs 12 residues. Germline-derived CDR1 and CDR2 are SGHNT and YYREEE (reference sequence). The V gene lost 2 bases and the J gene lost 5 bases, with 7 bases spanning the gap. The CDR3 nucleotides are TGTGCCAGCAGCTTTTGGGCGGAGACCCAGTACTTC. Protein sequence: CASSFWAETQYF.

The J gene is TRBJ2-1, the V gene TRBV5-1; 10 bases map to TRBD2. Germline values: CDR1 SGHRS, CDR2 YFSETQ. This CDR3 contains 16 residues. Unmatched junction bases numbered 7, after V lost 4 bases and J lost 3 bases. DNA of the CDR3: TGCGCCAGCAGCGTGGGACTAGCGAGCTTCTACAATGAGCAGTTCTTC. Translating it yields CASSVGLASFYNEQFF.

This clone has just a few counts. This CDR3 reads CAIKTSGGYTF. The CDR3 DNA is TGTGCCATAAAGACCTCCGGTGGCTACACCTTC. The V gene is TRBV19, the J gene TRBJ1-2, with no clear D. CDR3 length: 11 amino acids. Between the trimmed V and J ends, which lost 10 bases and 7 bases, there was a span of 13 bases. CDR1 LNHDA and CDR2 SQIVND come from the germline V gene (reference sequence).

The rearrangement uses TRBV12-5 and TRBJ2-5; 8 bases agree with TRBD1. The V gene end was trimmed by 1 base and the J gene end by 1 base; junction bases not matched to a gene: 2. CDR3 length: 15 amino acids. Germline V gives CDR1 LGHNT, CDR2 FRNRAP. The CDR3 bases are TGTGCTAGTGGTTTGGACACAGGGGGCCAAGAGACCCAGTACTTC. Its protein is CASGLDTGGQETQYF. The full variable domain, completed using reference TRBV12-5 and TRBJ2-5, is DARVTQTPRHKVTEMGQEVTMRCQPILGHNTVFWYRQTMMQGLELLAYFRNRAPLDDSGMPKDRFSAEMPDATLATLKIQPSEPRDSAVYFCASGLDTGGQETQYFGPGTRLLVL.

The chain employs TRBV7-9 and TRBJ1-5; a possible D gene is TRBD1 (6 bases). V dropped 6 bases and J dropped 2 bases, with 14 bases sitting between them. CDR3 length: 15 residues. The germline V gene has CDR1 SEHNR and CDR2 FQNEAQ (reference sequence). CDR3 nucleotides: TGTGCCAGCAGTCCCCCAGGGGCTCGCAATCAGCCCCAGCATTTT. This sequence encodes CASSPPGARNQPQHF.

V gene TRBV7-6 combines with J gene TRBJ1-1; D gene ambiguous. This CDR3 is built from 14 residues. Germline assignment: CDR1 SGHVS and CDR2 FNYEAQ. The germline V and J ends were trimmed by 1 base and 1 base, with 7 bases remaining between them. CDR3 DNA: TGTGCCAGCAGCTTAGACGAGGAGAACACTGAAGCTTTCTTT. Protein product: CASSLDEENTEAFF.

V usage is TRBV2 and J usage is TRBJ2-1; maybe TRBD1 (5 bases). The CDR3 sequence is 14 residues long. The germline V gene has CDR1 SNHLY and CDR2 FYNNEI. With 5 bases removed from V and 3 bases from J, the gap between germline ends came to 11 bases. The CDR3 reads CASSPRVSYNEQFF. In nucleotides, the CDR3 is TGTGCCAGCAGTCCCAGGGTTAGCTACAATGAGCAGTTCTTC.

The V call is TRBV4-1, the J call TRBJ1-5; D perhaps matches TRBD1 (5 bases). This CDR3 region has 14 residues. Germline CDR1 MGHRA, CDR2 YSYEKL. Trimming pared 4 bases from V and 9 bases from J, leaving 16 bases between. The CDR3 reads CASSPRQTPWPQHF. In DNA form, the CDR3 reads TGCGCCAGCAGCCCACGACAGACGCCCTGGCCCCAGCATTTT.

V is TRBV5-1 and J is TRBJ2-7; 9 nucleotides agree with TRBD2. CDR1 is SGHRS and CDR2 is YFSETQ in the germline V gene. The CDR3 totals 15 residues. V shed 3 bases, J shed 2 bases, and the junction held 6 bases outside the gene matches. CDR3 residues: CASSSSGAGTYEQYF. For the CDR3, the DNA is TGCGCCAGCAGCTCTAGCGGGGCGGGGACCTACGAGCAGTACTTC.

The chain links TRBV7-8 to TRBJ1-5; tentative D call: TRBD1 (6 bases). The CDR3 has 16 amino acids. CDR1 and CDR2 (germline): SGHVS, FQNEAQ. The germline V and J ends were trimmed by 1 base and 3 bases, with 13 bases remaining between them. CDR3 sequence (DNA): TGTGCCAGCAGCTTAGATTTGTGGGACAACAATCAGCCCCAGCATTTT. Protein: CASSLDLWDNNQPQHF.

The sample holds one count of this clone. The chain is built from TRBV5-1 and TRBJ2-4, with 9 nucleotides matching TRBD1. Germline CDR1 and CDR2: SGHRS and YFSETQ. V trimming: 5 bases; J trimming: 4 bases; junction bases outside the gene matches: 1. The CDR3 runs to 13 residues. The CDR3 loop is CASRGTGKNIQYF. The CDR3 nucleotides read TGCGCCAGCAGGGGGACAGGGAAAAACATTCAGTACTTC. The full variable domain, completed using reference TRBV5-1 and TRBJ2-4, is KAGVTQTPRYLIKTRGQQVTLSCSPISGHRSVSWYQQTPGQGLQFLFEYFSETQRNKGNFPGRFSGRQFSNSRSEMNVSTLELGDSALYLCASRGTGKNIQYFGAGTRLSVL.

The CDR3 DNA follows: TGTGCCAGCAGCTTAGCGGGGGGGGCACCGGATACGCAGTATTTT. Its translation: CASSLAGGAPDTQYF. The chain uses TRBV6-5 and TRBJ2-3, with 11 bases lining up with TRBD2. This CDR3 spans 15 amino acids. The junction had 8 bases not matched to a gene; V was cut back by 6 bases and J by 6 bases. The germline V gene has CDR1 MNHEY and CDR2 SVGAGI.

V is TRBV4-3 and J is TRBJ1-4, with 10 nucleotides matching TRBD1. Germline V gives CDR1 LGHNA, CDR2 YSLEER. V trimming: 0 bases; J trimming: 6 bases; junction bases outside the gene matches: 4. The CDR3 runs to 16 residues. CDR3 region: CASSQDSGTGDEKLFF. The CDR3 region has the DNA TGCGCCAGCAGCCAAGATTCCGGGACAGGGGATGAAAAACTGTTTTTT.

The V call is TRBV4-2, the J call TRBJ1-1; no reliable D call. V gave up 0 bases and J gave up 1 base, with 12 bases separating them. The CDR3 has 16 amino acids. Germline V gene sequence: CDR1 LGHNA, CDR2 YNFKEQ. CDR3 amino acids: CASSQESETENTEAFF. DNA of the CDR3: TGTGCCAGCAGCCAAGAAAGCGAGACTGAGAACACTGAAGCTTTCTTT.

CDR3 sequence reads: CASISRGTATYGYTF. CDR3 nucleotides: TGTGCCAGCATTTCAAGGGGGACAGCTACGTATGGCTACACCTTC. The chain has TRBV2 and TRBJ1-2, with 7 bases matching TRBD1. V shed 7 bases and J 5 bases; nucleotides not matched to a gene: 13. The CDR3 has 15 residues. Germline-derived CDR1 and CDR2 are SNHLY and FYNNEI.

This clone was seen more than once but under ten times. The chain uses TRBV7-8 and TRBJ1-3; D possibly corresponds to TRBD1 (6 bases). This CDR3 is built from 14 residues. Per germline, CDR1 SGHVS and CDR2 FQNEAQ. Trimming pared 5 bases from V and 3 bases from J, leaving 11 bases between. Written as DNA, the CDR3 is TGTGCCAGCAGCACCGGGACACATGGAAACACCATATATTTT. Its protein product is CASSTGTHGNTIYF.